This paragraph reports one TCR beta chain. This sample was taken from a study of human T cells and chemical hapten exposure. Study summary: On the upper back, patch tests were applied with 0.01% DPC and read at 6 days. TCR yields per sample varied, mainly owing to small pooled library volume differences.

As for time point: pre-sensitization, week 0. This sample's treatment: therapeutic diphenylcyclopropenone sensitization with weekly scalp DPC. Suited to DPC and affected by alopecia, the donors ranged from 18 to 70 years old. MiXCR was run by TCRdb on the RACE reads, yielding one entry per CDR3 protein. The profile shows some 300,000 distinct CDR3 sequences, about 5% of them singletons. Deletions cut 6 bases from V and 2 bases from J, with 14 bases between. Looked up from germline, CDR1 is DFQATT and CDR2 is SNEGSKA (reference sequence). The CDR3 spans 13 residues. The TCR was taken from a young woman with alopecia areata. Some clones in this sample may be carry-over from other donors' samples. The genes are TRBV20-1 and TRBJ2-7; the D call may be TRBD1 or TRBD2 (5 bases each). The sample was whole blood, taken in connection with sensitization to the hapten diphenylcyclopropenone (DPC). The CDR3 protein is CSATGTRTYEQYF. CDR3 in DNA: TGCAGTGCAACTGGGACGCGGACCTACGAGCAGTACTTC.